Shown below are 2 T cell receptor beta chains from a single sample sequenced in a study of control samples from healthy donors and cancer patients. The assay was immunoSEQ multiplex PCR, and TCRdb's table has in-frame clones only and misses some. The sample holds around 140,000 clones, more than 90% seen once. Sequencing was done on a sample of blood. The receptors were sampled from a man in his thirties or forties in good health.

The V and J genes are TRBV11-2 and TRBJ1-2; 7 nucleotides agree with TRBD1. The length of the CDR3 is 18 residues. Trimming removed 1 base from V and 2 bases from J; junction bases left unmatched: 13. Germline assignment: CDR1 SGHAT and CDR2 FQNNGV. DNA for the CDR3: TGTGCCAGCAGCTTAGGCCAACTCTCCGGACAGGACAACTATGGCTACACCTTC. This encodes CASSLGQLSGQDNYGYTF.

This sequence joins TRBV10-1 and TRBJ2-3; D gene ambiguous. The CDR3 extends over 15 amino acids. The germline V gene encodes CDR1 WNHNN and CDR2 SYGVQD (reference sequence). Trimming stripped 1 base from V and 6 bases from J, with 14 bases between. DNA of the CDR3: TGCGCCAGCAGTGAGTTGTTACAACCGAGGGATACGCAGTATTTT. Translating it yields CASSELLQPRDTQYF.